This T cell receptor (beta chain) stems from a study of blood T cell repertoires in COVID-19. Study background: Material from acute and convalescent COVID-19 was sourced from the United States, Italy and Spain. T cells, B-cell-depleted T cells, or PBMCs provided the cDNA or gDNA that served as material.

This CDR3 contains 13 residues. Germline CDR1 LNHDA, CDR2 SQIVND (reference sequence). The germline V and J ends were trimmed by 4 bases and 14 bases, with 18 bases remaining between them. The data were produced by immunoSEQ multiplex PCR, yet TCRdb's version contains in-frame clones alone and is incomplete. The profile shows 150,000 to 200,000 clones, roughly 90% of them singletons. The rearrangement uses TRBV19 and TRBJ2-1; D may be TRBD2 (6 bases). The sample taken for sequencing was peripheral blood. This receptor was taken from a man in his 60s with active or convalescent COVID-19. The CDR3 DNA reads as TGTGCCAGTAGTACCATGGGGGAGGTCCGGGAGTTCTTC. Protein: CASSTMGEVREFF.